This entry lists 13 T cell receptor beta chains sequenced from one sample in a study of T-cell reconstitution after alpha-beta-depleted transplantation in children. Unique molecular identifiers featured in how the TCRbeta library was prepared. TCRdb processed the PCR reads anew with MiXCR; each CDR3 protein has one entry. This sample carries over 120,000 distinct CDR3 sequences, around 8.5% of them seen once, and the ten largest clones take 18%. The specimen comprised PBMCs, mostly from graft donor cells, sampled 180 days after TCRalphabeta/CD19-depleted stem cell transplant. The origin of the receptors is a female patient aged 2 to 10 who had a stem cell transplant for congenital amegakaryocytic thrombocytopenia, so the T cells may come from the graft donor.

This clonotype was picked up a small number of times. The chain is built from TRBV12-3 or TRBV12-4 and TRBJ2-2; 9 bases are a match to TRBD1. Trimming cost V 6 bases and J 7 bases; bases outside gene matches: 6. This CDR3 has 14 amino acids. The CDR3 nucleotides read TGTGCCAGCAGCAAGGACAGGGGATTCGGGGAGCTGTTTTTT. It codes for CASSKDRGFGELFF.

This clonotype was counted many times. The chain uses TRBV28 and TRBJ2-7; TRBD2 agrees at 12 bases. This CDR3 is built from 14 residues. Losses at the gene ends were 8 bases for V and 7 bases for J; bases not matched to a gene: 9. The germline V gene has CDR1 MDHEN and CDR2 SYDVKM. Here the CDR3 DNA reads TGTGCCAGCCTTACTAGCGGGAGGTACGGGGAGCAGTACTTC. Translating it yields CASLTSGRYGEQYF.

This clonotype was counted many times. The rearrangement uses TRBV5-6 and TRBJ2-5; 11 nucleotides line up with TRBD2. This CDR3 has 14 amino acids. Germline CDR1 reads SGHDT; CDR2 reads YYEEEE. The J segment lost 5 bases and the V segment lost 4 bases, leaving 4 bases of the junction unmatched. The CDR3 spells CASSTLAGGETQYF. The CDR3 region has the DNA TGTGCCAGCAGCACCCTAGCGGGAGGTGAGACCCAGTACTTC.

This CDR3 is CASSPLFGGPNPNYGYTF. The CDR3 bases are TGTGCCAGCAGCCCCCTTTTCGGGGGGCCGAACCCCAACTATGGCTACACCTTC. The chain employs TRBV11-2 and TRBJ1-2, with D possibly being TRBD1 (6 bases). V gave up 5 bases and J gave up 2 bases, with 24 bases separating them. Germline CDR1 is SGHAT and CDR2 is FQNNGV. The length of the CDR3 is 18 residues.

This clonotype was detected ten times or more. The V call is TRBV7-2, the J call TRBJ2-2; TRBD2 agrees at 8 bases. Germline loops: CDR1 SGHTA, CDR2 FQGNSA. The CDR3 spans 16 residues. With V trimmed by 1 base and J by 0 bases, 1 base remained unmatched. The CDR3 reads CASSLVGGANTGELFF. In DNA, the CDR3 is TGTGCCAGCAGCTTAGTCGGGGGGGCGAACACCGGGGAGCTGTTTTTT.

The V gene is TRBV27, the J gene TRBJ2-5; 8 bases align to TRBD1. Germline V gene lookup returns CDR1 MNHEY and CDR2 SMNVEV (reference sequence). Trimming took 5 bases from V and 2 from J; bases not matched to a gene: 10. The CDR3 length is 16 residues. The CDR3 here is CASSPGHRQGQETQYF. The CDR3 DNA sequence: TGTGCCAGCAGTCCCGGCCATCGACAGGGGCAAGAGACCCAGTACTTC.

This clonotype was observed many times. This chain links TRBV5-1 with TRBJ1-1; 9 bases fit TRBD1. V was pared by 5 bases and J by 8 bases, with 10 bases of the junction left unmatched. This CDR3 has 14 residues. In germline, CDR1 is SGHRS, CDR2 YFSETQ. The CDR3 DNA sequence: TGCGCCAGCAGTACCACCGGGACAGGGAGGGAAGCTTTCTTT. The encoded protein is CASSTTGTGREAFF.

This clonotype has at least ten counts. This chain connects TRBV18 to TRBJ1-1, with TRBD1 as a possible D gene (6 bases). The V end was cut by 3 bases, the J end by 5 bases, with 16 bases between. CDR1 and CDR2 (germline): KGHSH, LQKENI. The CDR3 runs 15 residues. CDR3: CASSPNEGVVTEAFF. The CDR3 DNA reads TGTGCCAGCTCACCGAACGAGGGGGTTGTGACTGAAGCTTTCTTT.

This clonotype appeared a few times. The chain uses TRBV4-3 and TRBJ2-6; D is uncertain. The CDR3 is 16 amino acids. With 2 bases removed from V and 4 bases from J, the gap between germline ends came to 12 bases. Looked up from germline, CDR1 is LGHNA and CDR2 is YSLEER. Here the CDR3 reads CASSQSSRSGANVLTF. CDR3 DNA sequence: TGCGCCAGCAGCCAATCGAGTCGGTCCGGGGCCAACGTCCTGACTTTC.

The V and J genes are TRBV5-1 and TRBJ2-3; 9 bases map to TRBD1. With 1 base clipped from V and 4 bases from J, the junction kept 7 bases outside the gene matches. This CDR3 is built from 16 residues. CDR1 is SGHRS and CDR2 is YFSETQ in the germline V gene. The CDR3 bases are TGCGCCAGCAGCTTGCTCCGGGACAGGGATCCAGATACGCAGTATTTT. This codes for CASSLLRDRDPDTQYF.

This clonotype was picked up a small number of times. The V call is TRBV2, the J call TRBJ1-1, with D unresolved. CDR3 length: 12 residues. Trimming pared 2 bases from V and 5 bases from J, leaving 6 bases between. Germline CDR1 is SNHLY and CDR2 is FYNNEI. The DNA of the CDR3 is TGTGCCAGCAGTGAAATCAGGACTGAAGCTTTCTTT. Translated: CASSEIRTEAFF.

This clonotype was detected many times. The DNA for the CDR3 is TGTGCCATCACCGAGGGTGGCAGGGGCAATTGGGCGGATGAGCAGTTCTTC. Translated, it gives CAITEGGRGNWADEQFF. The rearrangement joins TRBV10-3 to TRBJ2-1, with a tentative D call TRBD1 (6 bases). This CDR3 is 17 amino acids long. Looked up from germline, CDR1 is ENHRY and CDR2 is SYGVKD. V was trimmed by 7 bases and J by 8 bases, leaving 27 bases between them.

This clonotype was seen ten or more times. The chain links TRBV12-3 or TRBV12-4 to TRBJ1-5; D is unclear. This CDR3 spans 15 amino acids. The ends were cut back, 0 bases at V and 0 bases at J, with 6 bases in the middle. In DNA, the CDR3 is TGTGCCAGCAGTTTAGCAGGGAATAGCAATCAGCCCCAGCATTTT. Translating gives CASSLAGNSNQPQHF.